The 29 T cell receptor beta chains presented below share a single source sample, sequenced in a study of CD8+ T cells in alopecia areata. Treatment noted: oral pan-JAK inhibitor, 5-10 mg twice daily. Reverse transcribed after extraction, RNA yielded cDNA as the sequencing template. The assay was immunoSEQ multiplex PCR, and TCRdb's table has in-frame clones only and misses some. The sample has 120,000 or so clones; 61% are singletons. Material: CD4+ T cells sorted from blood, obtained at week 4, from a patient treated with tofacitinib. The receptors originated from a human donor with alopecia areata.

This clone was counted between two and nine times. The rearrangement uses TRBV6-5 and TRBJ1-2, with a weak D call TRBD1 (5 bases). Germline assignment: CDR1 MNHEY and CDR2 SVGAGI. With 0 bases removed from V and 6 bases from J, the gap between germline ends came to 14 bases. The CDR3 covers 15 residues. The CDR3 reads CASSYSLGARNGYTF. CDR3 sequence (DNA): TGTGCCAGCAGTTACTCGTTAGGGGCTCGGAATGGCTACACCTTC.

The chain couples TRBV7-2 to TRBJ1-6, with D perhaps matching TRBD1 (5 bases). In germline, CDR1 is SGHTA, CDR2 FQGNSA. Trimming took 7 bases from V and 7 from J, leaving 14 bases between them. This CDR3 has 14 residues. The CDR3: CASKGQGRNSPLHF. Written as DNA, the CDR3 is TGTGCCAGCAAGGGCCAGGGTAGGAATTCACCCCTCCACTTT.

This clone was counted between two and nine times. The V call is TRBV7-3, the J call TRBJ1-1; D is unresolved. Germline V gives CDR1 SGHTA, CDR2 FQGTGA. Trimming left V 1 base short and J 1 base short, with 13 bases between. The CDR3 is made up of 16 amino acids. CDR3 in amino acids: CASSLIRAGPNTEAFF. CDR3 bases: TGTGCCAGCAGCTTAATACGGGCAGGTCCGAACACTGAAGCTTTCTTT.

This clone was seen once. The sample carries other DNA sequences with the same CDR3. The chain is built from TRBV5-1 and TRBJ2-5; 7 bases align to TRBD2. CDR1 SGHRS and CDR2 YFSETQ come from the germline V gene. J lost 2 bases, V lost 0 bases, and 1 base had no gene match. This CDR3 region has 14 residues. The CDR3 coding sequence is TGCGCCAGCAGCTTGGCGGGGGGACAAGAGACCCAGTACTTC. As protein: CASSLAGGQETQYF.

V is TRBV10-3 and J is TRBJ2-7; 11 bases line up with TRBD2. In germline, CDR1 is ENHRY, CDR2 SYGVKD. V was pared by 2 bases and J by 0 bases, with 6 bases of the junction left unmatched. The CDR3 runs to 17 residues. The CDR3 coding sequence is TGTGCCATCAGTGAGGGACTAGCGGGTCCAAGCTCCTACGAGCAGTACTTC. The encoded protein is CAISEGLAGPSSYEQYF.

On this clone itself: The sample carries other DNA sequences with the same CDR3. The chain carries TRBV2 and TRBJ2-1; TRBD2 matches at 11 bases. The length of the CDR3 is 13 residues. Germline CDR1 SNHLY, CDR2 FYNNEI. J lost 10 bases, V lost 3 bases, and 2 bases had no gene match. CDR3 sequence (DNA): TGTGCCAGCAGTGAGGCTAGCGGGGGGGAGCAGTTCTTC. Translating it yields CASSEASGGEQFF.

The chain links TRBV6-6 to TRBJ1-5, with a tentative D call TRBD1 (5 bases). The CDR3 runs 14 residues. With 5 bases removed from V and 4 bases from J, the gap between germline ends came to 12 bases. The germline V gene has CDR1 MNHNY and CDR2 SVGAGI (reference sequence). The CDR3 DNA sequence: TGTGCCAGCAGTCCCGACAGCTTTAATCAGCCCCAGCATTTT. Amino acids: CASSPDSFNQPQHF.

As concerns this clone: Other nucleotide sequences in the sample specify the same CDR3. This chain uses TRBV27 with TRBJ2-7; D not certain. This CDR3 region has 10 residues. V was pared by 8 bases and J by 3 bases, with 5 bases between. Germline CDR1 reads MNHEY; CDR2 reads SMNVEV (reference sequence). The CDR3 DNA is TGTGCCAGCGGTCACTACGAGCAGTACTTC. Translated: CASGHYEQYF.

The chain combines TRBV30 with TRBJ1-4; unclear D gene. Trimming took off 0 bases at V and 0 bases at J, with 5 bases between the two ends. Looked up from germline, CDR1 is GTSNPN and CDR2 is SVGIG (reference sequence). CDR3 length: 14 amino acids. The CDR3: CAWSVASTNEKLFF. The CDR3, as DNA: TGTGCCTGGAGTGTAGCGTCAACTAATGAAAAACTGTTTTTT. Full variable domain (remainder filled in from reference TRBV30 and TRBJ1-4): SQTIHQWPATLVQPVGSPLSLECTVEGTSNPNLYWYRQAAGRGLQLLFYSVGIGQISSEVPQNLSASRPQDRQFILSSKKLLLSDSGFYLCAWSVASTNEKLFFGSGTQLSVL.

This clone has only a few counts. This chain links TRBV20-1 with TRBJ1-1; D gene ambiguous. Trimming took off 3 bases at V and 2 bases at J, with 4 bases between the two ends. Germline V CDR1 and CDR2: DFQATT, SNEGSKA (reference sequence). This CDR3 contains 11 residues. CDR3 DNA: TGCAGTGCTAGCGATAACACTGAAGCTTTCTTT. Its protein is CSASDNTEAFF.

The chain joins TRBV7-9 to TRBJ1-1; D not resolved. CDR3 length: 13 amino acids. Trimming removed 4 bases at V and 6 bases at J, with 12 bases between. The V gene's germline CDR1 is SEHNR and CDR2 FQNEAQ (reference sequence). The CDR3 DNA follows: TGTGCCAGCAGCTCTAGAAGGGTGGCTGAAGCTTTCTTT. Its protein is CASSSRRVAEAFF.

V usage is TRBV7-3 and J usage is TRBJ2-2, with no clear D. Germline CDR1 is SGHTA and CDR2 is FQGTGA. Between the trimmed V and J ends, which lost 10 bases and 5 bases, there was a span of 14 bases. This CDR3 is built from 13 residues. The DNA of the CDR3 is TGTGCCAACCAACAAAACTATACCGGGGAGCTGTTTTTT. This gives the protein CANQQNYTGELFF. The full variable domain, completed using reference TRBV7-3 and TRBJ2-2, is GAGVSQTPSNKVTEKGKYVELRCDPISGHTALYWYRQSLGQGPEFLIYFQGTGAADDSGLPNDRFFAVRPEGSVSTLKIQRTERGDSAVYLCANQQNYTGELFFGEGSRLTVL.

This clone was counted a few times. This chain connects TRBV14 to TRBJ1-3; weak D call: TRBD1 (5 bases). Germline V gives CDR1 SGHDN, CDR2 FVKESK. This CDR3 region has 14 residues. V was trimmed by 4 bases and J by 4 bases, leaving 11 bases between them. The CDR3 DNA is TGTGCCAGCAGCCCCCGCAGGGCGGGAAACACCATATATTTT. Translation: CASSPRRAGNTIYF.

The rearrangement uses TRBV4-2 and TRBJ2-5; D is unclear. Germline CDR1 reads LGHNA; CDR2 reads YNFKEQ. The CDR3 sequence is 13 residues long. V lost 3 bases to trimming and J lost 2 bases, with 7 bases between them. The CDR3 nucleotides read TGTGCCAGCAGCCAGGGTCTGCAAGAGACCCAGTACTTC. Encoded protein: CASSQGLQETQYF.

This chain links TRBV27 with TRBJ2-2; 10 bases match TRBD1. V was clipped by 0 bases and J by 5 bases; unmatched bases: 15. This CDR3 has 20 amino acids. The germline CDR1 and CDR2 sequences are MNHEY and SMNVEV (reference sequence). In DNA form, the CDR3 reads TGTGCCAGCAGTTTATCAGGGACAGGGGTTAGCGCCAAGAGGACCGGGGAGCTGTTTTTT. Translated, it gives CASSLSGTGVSAKRTGELFF.

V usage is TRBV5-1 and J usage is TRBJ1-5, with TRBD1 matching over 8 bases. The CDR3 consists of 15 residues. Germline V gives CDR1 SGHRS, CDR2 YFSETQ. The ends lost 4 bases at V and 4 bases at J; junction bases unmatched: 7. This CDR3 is CASSNGQGGNQPQHF. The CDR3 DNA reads TGCGCCAGCAGCAACGGACAGGGAGGAAATCAGCCCCAGCATTTT.

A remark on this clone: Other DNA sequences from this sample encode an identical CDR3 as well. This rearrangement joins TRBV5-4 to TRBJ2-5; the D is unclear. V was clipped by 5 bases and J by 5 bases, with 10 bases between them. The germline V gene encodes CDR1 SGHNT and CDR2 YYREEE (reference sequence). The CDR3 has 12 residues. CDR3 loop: CASSLPGETQYF. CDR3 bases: TGTGCCAGCAGTCTTCCCGGGGAGACCCAGTACTTC.

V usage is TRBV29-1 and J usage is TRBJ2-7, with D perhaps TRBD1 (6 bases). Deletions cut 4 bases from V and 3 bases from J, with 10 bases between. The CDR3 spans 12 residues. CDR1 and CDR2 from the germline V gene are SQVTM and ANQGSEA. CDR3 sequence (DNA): TGCAGCGTTGTTCTCAGGGGCTACGAGCAGTACTTC. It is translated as CSVVLRGYEQYF.

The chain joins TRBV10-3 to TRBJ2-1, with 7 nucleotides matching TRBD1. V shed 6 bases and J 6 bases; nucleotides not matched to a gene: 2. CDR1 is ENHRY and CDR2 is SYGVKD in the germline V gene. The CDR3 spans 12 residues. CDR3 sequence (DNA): TGTGCCATCAGGACAGGGAGCAATGAGCAGTTCTTC. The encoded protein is CAIRTGSNEQFF.

This CDR3 reads CASSHLAVTGVNTEAFF. The CDR3 DNA sequence: TGCGCCAGCAGTCATCTCGCTGTTACAGGGGTGAACACTGAAGCTTTCTTT. The chain links TRBV23-1 to TRBJ1-1, with 7 bases matching TRBD1. TRBV23-1 is sorted into the ORF group, with uncertain function. V gave up 3 bases and J gave up 0 bases; unmatched junction bases: 10. The CDR3 runs 17 residues.

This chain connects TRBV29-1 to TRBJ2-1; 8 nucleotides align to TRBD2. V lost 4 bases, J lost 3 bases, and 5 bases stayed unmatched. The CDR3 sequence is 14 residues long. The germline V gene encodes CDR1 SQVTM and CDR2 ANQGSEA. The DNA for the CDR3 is TGCAGCGTTGTGAACCGGGGGGGCTACAATGAGCAGTTCTTC. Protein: CSVVNRGGYNEQFF.

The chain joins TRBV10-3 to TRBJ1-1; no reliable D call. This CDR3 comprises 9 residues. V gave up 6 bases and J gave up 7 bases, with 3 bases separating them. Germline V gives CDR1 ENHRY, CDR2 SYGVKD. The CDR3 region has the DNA TGTGCCATCAGGGGTGAAGCTTTCTTT. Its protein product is CAIRGEAFF.

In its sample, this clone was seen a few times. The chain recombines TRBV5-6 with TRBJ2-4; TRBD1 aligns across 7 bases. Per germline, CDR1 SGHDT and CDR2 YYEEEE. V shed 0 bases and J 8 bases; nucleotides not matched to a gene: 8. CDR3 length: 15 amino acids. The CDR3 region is CASSLGDDRVYIQYF. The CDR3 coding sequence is TGTGCCAGCAGCTTGGGTGATGACAGGGTATACATTCAGTACTTC.

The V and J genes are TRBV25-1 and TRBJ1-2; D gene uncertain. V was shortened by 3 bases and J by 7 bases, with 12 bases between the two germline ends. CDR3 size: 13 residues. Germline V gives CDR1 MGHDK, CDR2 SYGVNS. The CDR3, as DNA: TGTGCCAGCAGTGAGGAGACTCAGTTTGGCTACACCTTC. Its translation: CASSEETQFGYTF.

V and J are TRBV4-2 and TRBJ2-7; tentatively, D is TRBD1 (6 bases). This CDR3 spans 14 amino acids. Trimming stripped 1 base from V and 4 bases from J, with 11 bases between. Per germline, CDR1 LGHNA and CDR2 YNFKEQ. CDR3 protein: CASSQAGARYEQYF. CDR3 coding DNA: TGTGCCAGCAGCCAAGCAGGGGCGAGGTACGAGCAGTACTTC.

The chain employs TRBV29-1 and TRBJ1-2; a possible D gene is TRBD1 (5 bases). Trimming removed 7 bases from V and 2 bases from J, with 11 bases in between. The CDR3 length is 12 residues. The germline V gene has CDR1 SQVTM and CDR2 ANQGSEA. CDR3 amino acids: CSGERGNYGYTF. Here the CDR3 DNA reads TGCAGCGGCGAAAGGGGCAACTATGGCTACACCTTC.

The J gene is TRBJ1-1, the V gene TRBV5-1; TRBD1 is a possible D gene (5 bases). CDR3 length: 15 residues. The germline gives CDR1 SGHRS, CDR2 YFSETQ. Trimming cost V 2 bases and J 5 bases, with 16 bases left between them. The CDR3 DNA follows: TGCGCCAGCAGCTTACAGACCCACGAGGGGACTGAAGCTTTCTTT. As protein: CASSLQTHEGTEAFF.

CDR3 DNA sequence: TGTGCCAGCAGTTACTCGAATCAGGGGACTGGAGGCTACACCTTC. Translated, it gives CASSYSNQGTGGYTF. V and J are TRBV27 and TRBJ1-2; a weak D match, TRBD1 (6 bases). V gave up 4 bases and J gave up 8 bases, with 20 bases separating them. This CDR3 is built from 15 residues. The V gene's germline CDR1 is MNHEY and CDR2 SMNVEV (reference sequence).

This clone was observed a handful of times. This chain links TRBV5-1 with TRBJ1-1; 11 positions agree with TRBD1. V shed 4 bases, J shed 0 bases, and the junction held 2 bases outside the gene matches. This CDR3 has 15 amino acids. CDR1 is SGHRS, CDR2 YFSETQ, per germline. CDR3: CASSRDRGMNTEAFF. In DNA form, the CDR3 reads TGCGCCAGCAGCCGGGACAGGGGGATGAACACTGAAGCTTTCTTT.